These T cell receptor beta chains were read from a single sample in a study of blood T cell repertoires in COVID-19. The assay was immunoSEQ multiplex PCR, and TCRdb's table has in-frame clones only and misses some. The sample shows around 100,000 clones, around 83% of them seen only once. Sequencing input: peripheral blood. The receptors were gathered from a human donor in a cohort sampled during active COVID-19. Both conserved end residues are part of each CDR3. The order of the fields is J gene, D gene, V gene, clone size, CDR3 DNA, CDR3 protein. The D gene is left open where the match is weak. A clone size is listed for some rows: how often the clone was seen (once, few, many), or a class if it is expanded.

j_gene: TRBJ2-3
d_gene: TRBD2
v_gene: TRBV2
abundance: .
CDR3nt: TGTGCCAGCAGTGGATTAGCGGGTGATACGCAGTATTTT
CDR3aa: CASSGLAGDTQYF

j_gene: TRBJ2-7
d_gene: .
v_gene: TRBV3-1/TRBV3-2
abundance: few
CDR3nt: TGTGCCAGCAGCCAAGCTGCGGGGTACCACGAGCAGTACTTC
CDR3aa: CASSQAAGYHEQYF

j_gene: TRBJ2-5
d_gene: TRBD1
v_gene: TRBV5-1
abundance: .
CDR3nt: TGCGCCAGCAGCTTCAGGGGGCAGGGGACAGGAGAGACCCAGTACTTC
CDR3aa: CASSFRGQGTGETQYF

j_gene: TRBJ2-1
d_gene: .
v_gene: TRBV5-8
abundance: .
CDR3nt: TGTGCCAGCAGAGACACGGATATGAAGGAGCAGTTCTTC
CDR3aa: CASRDTDMKEQFF

j_gene: TRBJ1-5
d_gene: .
v_gene: TRBV28
abundance: .
CDR3nt: TGTGCCACAAGGGCGGGCACATATCAGCCCCAGCATTTT
CDR3aa: CATRAGTYQPQHF

j_gene: TRBJ2-6
d_gene: .
v_gene: TRBV5-1
abundance: .
CDR3nt: TGCGCCAGCAGCGCCGGGTCCTCTGGGGCCAACGTCCTGACTTTC
CDR3aa: CASSAGSSGANVLTF

j_gene: TRBJ2-5
d_gene: .
v_gene: TRBV5-1
abundance: .
CDR3nt: TGCGCCAGCAGCTTGGGACTACAAGAGACCCAGTACTTC
CDR3aa: CASSLGLQETQYF

j_gene: TRBJ2-3
d_gene: TRBD2
v_gene: TRBV5-6
abundance: .
CDR3nt: TGTGCCAGCAGCGCCGGGACTAGCGGTTCAGATACGCAGTATTTT
CDR3aa: CASSAGTSGSDTQYF

j_gene: TRBJ1-2
d_gene: TRBD1
v_gene: TRBV4-1
abundance: few
CDR3nt: TGCGCCAGCAGCCAAACAGGGGGCTATGGCTACACCTTC
CDR3aa: CASSQTGGYGYTF

j_gene: TRBJ2-1
d_gene: TRBD2
v_gene: TRBV27
abundance: .
CDR3nt: TGTGCCAGCAGTCCTCTCCCGACGGCGGGGGGGGTGAGCAATGAGCAGTTCTTC
CDR3aa: CASSPLPTAGGVSNEQFF

j_gene: TRBJ1-1
d_gene: .
v_gene: TRBV10-3
abundance: .
CDR3nt: TGTGCCATCAGTGACTTAGGGGCCAACACTGAAGCTTTCTTT
CDR3aa: CAISDLGANTEAFF

j_gene: TRBJ1-2
d_gene: .
v_gene: TRBV5-4
abundance: .
CDR3nt: TGTGCCAGCAGCTTGGGGACAGCAACTAACTATGGCTACACCTTC
CDR3aa: CASSLGTATNYGYTF

j_gene: TRBJ2-7
d_gene: TRBD1
v_gene: TRBV30
abundance: .
CDR3nt: TGTGCCTGGAGTGAGGGGGCTGGGGAGCAGTACTTC
CDR3aa: CAWSEGAGEQYF

j_gene: TRBJ2-3
d_gene: TRBD2
v_gene: TRBV29-1
abundance: once
CDR3nt: TGCAGCGTTGGGGAGACTAGCGGAGGGAATACGCAGTATTTT
CDR3aa: CSVGETSGGNTQYF